What follows are 27 T cell receptor beta chains derived from one specimen sequenced in a study of early T cells in non-severe SARS-CoV-2 infection. Each CDR3 protein gets one entry after TCRdb re-called the 5' RACE reads with MiXCR. The sample yields 64,000 or so distinct CDR3 sequences, 10% to 15% seen once. The sample here was whole blood, taken at baseline. All receptors come from an adult who was a healthcare worker with PCR-confirmed SARS-CoV-2 infection or an uninfected control (not recorded which).

The chain couples TRBV27 to TRBJ1-1; no firm D call. This CDR3 is 14 amino acids long. V lost 2 bases and J 3 bases, leaving 10 bases between the germline ends. Germline V CDR1 and CDR2: MNHEY, SMNVEV (reference sequence). The CDR3 protein is CASSLARTDTEAFF. DNA for the CDR3: TGTGCCAGCAGTTTAGCTCGAACAGACACTGAAGCTTTCTTT.

This clonotype was counted between two and nine times. The J gene is TRBJ2-7, the V gene TRBV15, with 10 positions matching TRBD1. This CDR3 spans 18 amino acids. Germline V gives CDR1 LNHNV, CDR2 YYDKDF (reference sequence). Trimming cost V 0 bases and J 1 base; bases outside gene matches: 9. The CDR3 protein is CATSRDQGQGPASYEQYF. The CDR3, as DNA: TGTGCCACCAGCAGAGATCAGGGACAGGGGCCAGCTTCCTACGAGCAGTACTTC.

This rearrangement joins TRBV20-1 to TRBJ1-6; D may be TRBD1 (6 bases). The CDR3 is made up of 13 amino acids. The V and J ends lost 5 bases and 9 bases respectively, with 14 bases between them. Germline V gene sequence: CDR1 DFQATT, CDR2 SNEGSKA (reference sequence). The CDR3 DNA is TGCAGTGCTGGGGCTGGGGGCTCTTCACCCCTCCACTTT. Translated, it gives CSAGAGGSSPLHF.

This clonotype was detected many times. The chain combines TRBV7-9 with TRBJ1-1, with 7 positions matching TRBD1. The CDR3 contains 16 residues. The germline gives CDR1 SEHNR, CDR2 FQNEAQ (reference sequence). Trimming took 5 bases from V and 0 from J; bases not matched to a gene: 9. DNA of the CDR3: TGTGCCAGCAGCCCAAGACCGACAGGGATGAACACTGAAGCTTTCTTT. As protein: CASSPRPTGMNTEAFF.

The table lists this clonotype with a few counts. This chain links TRBV6-4 with TRBJ2-3; D possibly uses TRBD1 or TRBD2 (6 bases each). The CDR3 contains 17 residues. The germline V gene has CDR1 MRHNA and CDR2 SNTAGT. V shed 0 bases and J shed 3 bases, with 16 bases lying between them. The CDR3 region is CASSDSSGGGMTDTQYF. DNA for the CDR3: TGTGCCAGCAGTGACTCTTCCGGGGGCGGTATGACAGATACGCAGTATTTT.

This clonotype was found a few times. This chain connects TRBV25-1 to TRBJ2-1; perhaps D is TRBD1 or TRBD2 (5 bases each). This CDR3 has 13 amino acids. Germline values: CDR1 MGHDK, CDR2 SYGVNS. The V and J ends lost 3 bases and 4 bases respectively, with 7 bases between them. The CDR3 nucleotides are TGTGCCAGCAGTGAGGGACCATACAATGAGCAGTTCTTC. It yields the protein CASSEGPYNEQFF.

This clonotype was observed many times. CDR3 protein: CASSPDGFGYTF. CDR3 nucleotides: TGTGCCAGCAGTCCAGACGGGTTTGGCTACACCTTC. V usage is TRBV27 and J usage is TRBJ1-2, with D unclear. The CDR3 length is 12 residues. Germline CDR1 and CDR2: MNHEY and SMNVEV (reference sequence). Trimming took off 5 bases at V and 7 bases at J, with 11 bases between the two ends.

On this clonotype: One end of the junction is discordant with germline, which a read error may explain. The chain is built from TRBV7-7 and TRBJ2-1, with a tentative D call TRBD2 (5 bases). This CDR3 region has 16 residues. CDR1 and CDR2 from the germline V gene are SSHAT and FNYEAQ (reference sequence). The CDR3 nucleotides are TGTGCTAGCAGTCCAGCGGTAGCGAGCTCCTACAATGAGCAGTTCTTC. The encoded protein is CASSPAVASSYNEQFF.

The chain combines TRBV28 with TRBJ2-1; D remains ambiguous. Trimming shortened V by 1 base and J by 4 bases, and 5 bases separated the two germline ends. The CDR3 is 13 residues long. Germline-derived CDR1 and CDR2 are MDHEN and SYDVKM. Written as DNA, the CDR3 is TGTGCCAGCAGTTTATCGGTTTACAATGAGCAGTTCTTC. Translating gives CASSLSVYNEQFF.

The chain couples TRBV5-6 to TRBJ2-7; a weak D match, TRBD1 (5 bases). Germline V gives CDR1 SGHDT, CDR2 YYEEEE. The CDR3 contains 15 residues. V was shortened by 0 bases and J by 1 base, with 11 bases between the two germline ends. The CDR3, as DNA: TGTGCCAGCAGCTTGGGGACAAGGATTTCCTACGAGCAGTACTTC. It yields the protein CASSLGTRISYEQYF.

The V call is TRBV7-8, the J call TRBJ1-1, with D unclear. From germline, CDR1 is SGHVS and CDR2 FQNEAQ. The CDR3 contains 13 residues. The V end was cut by 6 bases, the J end by 0 bases, with 8 bases between. In DNA, the CDR3 is TGTGCCAGCAGGGGTGGGATGAACACTGAAGCTTTCTTT. It encodes CASRGGMNTEAFF.

This clonotype was seen many times. The J gene is TRBJ2-7, the V gene TRBV9; tentative D call: TRBD1 (6 bases). Looked up from germline, CDR1 is SGDLS and CDR2 is YYNGEE. The CDR3 runs 15 residues. V shed 3 bases and J shed 5 bases, with 18 bases lying between them. CDR3 residues: CASSEGTLEGDEQYF. For the CDR3, the DNA is TGTGCCAGCAGCGAGGGGACCCTTGAGGGGGACGAGCAGTACTTC.

The chain combines TRBV11-2 with TRBJ2-5, with D possibly being TRBD2 (5 bases). The CDR3 extends over 15 amino acids. The germline V and J ends were trimmed by 4 bases and 1 base, with 13 bases remaining between them. Germline assignment: CDR1 SGHAT and CDR2 FQNNGV. The CDR3 region is CASSSPDLLQETQYF. The CDR3 bases are TGTGCCAGCAGCTCTCCGGACTTGCTCCAAGAGACCCAGTACTTC.

J is TRBJ1-2 and V is TRBV6-1; D not certain. Germline values: CDR1 MNHNS, CDR2 SASEGT. The CDR3 runs 14 residues. V was pared by 8 bases and J by 4 bases, with 17 bases between. CDR3 nucleotide sequence: TGTGCCAGCCTTGAACGTCAAGCTCCCTATGGCTACACCTTC. Translating gives CASLERQAPYGYTF.

The sample holds a few counts of this clonotype. The chain links TRBV24-1 to TRBJ2-1; D is unresolved. This CDR3 comprises 12 residues. Trimming left V 0 bases short and J 9 bases short, with 5 bases between. CDR1 KGHDR and CDR2 SFDVKD come from the germline V gene. The CDR3 nucleotides read TGTGCCACCAGTGATTTGCTAGGTGAGCAGTTCTTC. It yields the protein CATSDLLGEQFF.

This clonotype has at least ten counts. The chain recombines TRBV7-6 with TRBJ2-7; 7 bases map to TRBD2. V shed 3 bases, J shed 6 bases, and the junction held 5 bases outside the gene matches. The CDR3 is 13 residues long. The germline gives CDR1 SGHVS, CDR2 FNYEAQ. The DNA for the CDR3 is TGTGCCAGCAGCTTCGGCGGGAGTGCCGAGCAGTACTTC. Encoded protein: CASSFGGSAEQYF. The full variable domain, in which reference TRBV7-6 and TRBJ2-7 provide the parts outside the CDR3, is GAGVSQSPRYKVTKRGQDVALRCDPISGHVSLYWYRQALGQGPEFLTYFNYEAQQDKSGLPNDRFSAERPEGSISTLTIQRTEQRDSAMYRCASSFGGSAEQYFGPGTRLTVT.

Ten or more counts support this clonotype. V gene TRBV2 combines with J gene TRBJ2-7, with 13 bases matching TRBD2. Trimming took 3 bases from V and 7 from J; bases not matched to a gene: 12. This CDR3 has 17 residues. Germline assignment: CDR1 SNHLY and CDR2 FYNNEI. The DNA for the CDR3 is TGTGCCAGCAGTGACCTCCGCGGACTAGCGGGAGCGGGGGAGCAGTACTTC. Its protein product is CASSDLRGLAGAGEQYF.

The rearrangement joins TRBV7-2 to TRBJ2-1; 9 bases match TRBD2. V trimming: 1 base; J trimming: 8 bases; junction bases outside the gene matches: 9. This CDR3 contains 16 residues. Per germline, CDR1 SGHTA and CDR2 FQGNSA. In nucleotides, the CDR3 is TGTGCCAGCAGCTTAGTGGTAGCGGGAGTTCGCGATGAGCAGTTCTTC. As protein: CASSLVVAGVRDEQFF. The variable domain in full, with the rest retrieved from reference TRBV7-2 and TRBJ2-1, is GAGVSQSPSNKVTEKGKDVELRCDPISGHTALYWYRQSLGQGLEFLIYFQGNSAPDKSGLPSDRFSAERTGGSVSTLTIQRTQQEDSAVYLCASSLVVAGVRDEQFFGPGTRLTVL.

This clonotype was seen more than once but under ten times. This chain uses TRBV28 with TRBJ1-2, with TRBD1 as a possible D gene (5 bases). In germline, CDR1 is MDHEN, CDR2 SYDVKM. The CDR3 loop spans 13 amino acids. Trimming cost V 3 bases and J 1 base, with 6 bases left between them. In nucleotides, the CDR3 is TGTGCCAGCAGTTTCAGGGTTAACTATGGCTACACCTTC. Translation gives CASSFRVNYGYTF.

This chain links TRBV29-1 with TRBJ1-2; D not certain. The CDR3 runs to 11 residues. The V gene's germline CDR1 is SQVTM and CDR2 ANQGSEA. V dropped 3 bases and J dropped 3 bases, with 5 bases sitting between them. CDR3 sequence reads: CSVDSYYGYTF. CDR3 sequence (DNA): TGCAGCGTTGACTCCTACTATGGCTACACCTTC.

CDR3 nucleotides: TGTGCCGCCCGCACCCCTGGAAACACCATATATTTT. Residues: CAARTPGNTIYF. V gene TRBV25-1 combines with J gene TRBJ1-3; no firm D call. The CDR3 loop spans 12 amino acids. CDR1 is MGHDK and CDR2 is SYGVNS in the germline V gene. V shed 11 bases and J shed 2 bases, with 10 bases lying between them.

This clonotype was counted at least ten times. The chain recombines TRBV19 with TRBJ2-1; weak D call: TRBD2 (6 bases). The CDR3 totals 15 residues. Germline CDR1 is LNHDA and CDR2 is SQIVND (reference sequence). V was clipped by 8 bases and J by 4 bases, with 18 bases between them. The CDR3 nucleotides are TGTGCCAGTGGGTCTTTAGCGGTAAATTACAATGAGCAGTTCTTC. Encoded protein: CASGSLAVNYNEQFF.

In its sample, this clonotype was seen a few times. This CDR3 reads CASSVGETQYF. DNA of the CDR3: TGCGCCAGCAGCGTGGGAGAGACCCAGTACTTC. The genes are TRBV5-1 and TRBJ2-5; D is unclear. CDR1 SGHRS and CDR2 YFSETQ come from the germline V gene. This CDR3 contains 11 residues. Trimming took off 4 bases at V and 4 bases at J, with 5 bases between the two ends. The whole variable domain, remainder taken from reference TRBV5-1 and TRBJ2-5, is KAGVTQTPRYLIKTRGQQVTLSCSPISGHRSVSWYQQTPGQGLQFLFEYFSETQRNKGNFPGRFSGRQFSNSRSEMNVSTLELGDSALYLCASSVGETQYFGPGTRLLVL.

This chain links TRBV5-1 with TRBJ2-1; 11 nucleotides match TRBD2. J gave up 14 bases and V 0 bases, and 4 bases lay outside the gene matches. The CDR3 sequence is 13 residues long. Germline V gives CDR1 SGHRS, CDR2 YFSETQ. The CDR3 protein is CASSLAQTSGEFF. CDR3 coding DNA: TGCGCCAGCAGCTTGGCTCAGACTAGCGGGGAGTTCTTC.

The CDR3, as DNA: TGTGCCAGCAGCCAGAGGGATAGCAATCAGCCCCAGCATTTT. Translation: CASSQRDSNQPQHF. The chain links TRBV3-1 to TRBJ1-5; D is unclear. The CDR3 is made up of 14 amino acids. V gave up 3 bases and J gave up 0 bases, with 6 bases separating them. Germline CDR1 is LGHDT and CDR2 is YNNKEL (reference sequence). The full variable domain, completed using reference TRBV3-1 and TRBJ1-5, is DTAVSQTPKYLVTQMGNDKSIKCEQNLGHDTMYWYKQDSKKFLKIMFSYNNKELIINETVPNRFSPKSPDKAHLNLHINSLELGDSAVYFCASSQRDSNQPQHFGDGTRLSIL.

This clonotype has a count of ten or more. This sequence joins TRBV4-3 and TRBJ1-4; D not certain. V lost 0 bases, J lost 0 bases, and 5 bases lay in between. CDR3 length equals 15 residues. The germline V gene has CDR1 LGHNA and CDR2 YSLEER. This CDR3 is CASSQEIATNEKLFF. The DNA of the CDR3 is TGCGCCAGCAGCCAAGAGATAGCAACTAATGAAAAACTGTTTTTT.

There are a few counts of this clonotype. The chain couples TRBV24-1 to TRBJ2-5; 10 bases are a match to TRBD1. CDR3 length: 16 residues. V shed 4 bases and J 7 bases; nucleotides not matched to a gene: 11. From germline, CDR1 is KGHDR and CDR2 SFDVKD. DNA for the CDR3: TGTGCCACCAGTGACCCGGGACAGGGGCAAGGGGGGACCCAGTACTTC. Translated, it gives CATSDPGQGQGGTQYF.